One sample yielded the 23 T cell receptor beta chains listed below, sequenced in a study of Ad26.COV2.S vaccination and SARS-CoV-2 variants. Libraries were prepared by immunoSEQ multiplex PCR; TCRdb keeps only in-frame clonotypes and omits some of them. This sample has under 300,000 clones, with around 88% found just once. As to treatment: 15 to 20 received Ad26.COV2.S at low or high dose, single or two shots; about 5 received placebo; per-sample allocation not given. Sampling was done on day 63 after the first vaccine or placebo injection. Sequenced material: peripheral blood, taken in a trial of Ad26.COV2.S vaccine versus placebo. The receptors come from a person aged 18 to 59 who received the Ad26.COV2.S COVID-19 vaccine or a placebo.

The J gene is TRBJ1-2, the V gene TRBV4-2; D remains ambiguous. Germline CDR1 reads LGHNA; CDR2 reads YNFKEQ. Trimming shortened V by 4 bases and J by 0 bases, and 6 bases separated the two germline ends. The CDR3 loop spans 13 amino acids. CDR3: CASSPGTNYGYTF. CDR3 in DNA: TGTGCCAGCAGCCCGGGCACTAACTATGGCTACACCTTC.

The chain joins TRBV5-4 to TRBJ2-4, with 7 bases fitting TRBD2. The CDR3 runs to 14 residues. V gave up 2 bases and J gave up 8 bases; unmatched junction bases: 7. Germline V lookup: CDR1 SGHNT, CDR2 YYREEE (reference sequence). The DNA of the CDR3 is TGTGCCAGCAGCTTCGGGGGGAACTCGGACATTCAGTACTTC. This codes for CASSFGGNSDIQYF. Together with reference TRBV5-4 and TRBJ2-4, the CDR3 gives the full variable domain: ETGVTQSPTHLIKTRGQQVTLRCSSQSGHNTVSWYQQALGQGPQFIFQYYREEENGRGNFPPRFSGLQFPNYSSELNVNALELDDSALYLCASSFGGNSDIQYFGAGTRLSVL.

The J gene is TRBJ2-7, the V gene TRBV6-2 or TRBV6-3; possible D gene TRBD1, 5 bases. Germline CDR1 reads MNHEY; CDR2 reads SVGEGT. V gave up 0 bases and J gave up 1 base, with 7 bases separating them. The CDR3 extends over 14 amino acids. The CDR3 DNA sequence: TGTGCCAGCAGTTACTCGACAGCTTCCTACGAGCAGTACGTC. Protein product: CASSYSTASYEQYV.

CDR3 in DNA: TGTGCCAGCAGCTGGAATACCGGACAGGGTGGAACAGATACGCAGTATTTT. As protein: CASSWNTGQGGTDTQYF. The chain uses TRBV7-9 and TRBJ2-3, with 8 bases aligning to TRBD1. This CDR3 spans 17 amino acids. CDR1 is SEHNR and CDR2 is FQNEAQ in the germline V gene (reference sequence). V dropped 4 bases and J dropped 3; count of bases not matched to a gene: 12. The variable domain in full, with the rest retrieved from reference TRBV7-9 and TRBJ2-3, is DTGVSQNPRHKITKRGQNVTFRCDPISEHNRLYWYRQTLGQGPEFLTYFQNEAQLEKSRLLSDRFSAERPKGSFSTLEIQRTEQGDSAMYLCASSWNTGQGGTDTQYFGPGTRLTVL.

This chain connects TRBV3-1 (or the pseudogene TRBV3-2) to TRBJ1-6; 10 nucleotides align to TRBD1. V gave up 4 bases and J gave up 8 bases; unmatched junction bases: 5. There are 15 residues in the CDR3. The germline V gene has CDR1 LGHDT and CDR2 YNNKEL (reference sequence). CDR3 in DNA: TGTGCCAGCAGCCGCCGGGACAGGGGTTATTCACCCCTCCACTTT. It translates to CASSRRDRGYSPLHF.

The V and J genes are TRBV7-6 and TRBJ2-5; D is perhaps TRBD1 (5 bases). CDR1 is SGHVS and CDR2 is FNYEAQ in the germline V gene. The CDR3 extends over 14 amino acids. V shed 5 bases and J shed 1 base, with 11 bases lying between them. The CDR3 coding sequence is TGTGCCAGCAGCCAAAGACAGATCCAAGAGACCCAGTACTTC. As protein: CASSQRQIQETQYF.

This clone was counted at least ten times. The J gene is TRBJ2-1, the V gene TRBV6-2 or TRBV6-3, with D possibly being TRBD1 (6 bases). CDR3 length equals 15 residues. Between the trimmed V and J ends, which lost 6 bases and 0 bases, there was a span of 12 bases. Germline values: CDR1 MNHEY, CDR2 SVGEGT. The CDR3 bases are TGTGCCAGCAGCTCAGGGGCTATCTCCTACAATGAGCAGTTCTTC. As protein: CASSSGAISYNEQFF.

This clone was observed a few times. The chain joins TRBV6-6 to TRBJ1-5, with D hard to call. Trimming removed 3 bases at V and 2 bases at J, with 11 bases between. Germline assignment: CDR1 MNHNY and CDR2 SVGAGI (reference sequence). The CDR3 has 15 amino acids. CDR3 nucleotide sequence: TGTGCCAGCAGTTATCGAGGGTTTGGCAATCAGCCCCAGCATTTT. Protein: CASSYRGFGNQPQHF.

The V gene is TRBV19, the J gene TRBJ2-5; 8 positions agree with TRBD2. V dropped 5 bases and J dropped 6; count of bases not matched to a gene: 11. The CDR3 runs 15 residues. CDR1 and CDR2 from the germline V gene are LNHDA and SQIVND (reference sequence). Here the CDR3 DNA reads TGTGCCAGTAGTCCTCGGGAGGGCGGGTTAAAGACCCAGTACTTC. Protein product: CASSPREGGLKTQYF.

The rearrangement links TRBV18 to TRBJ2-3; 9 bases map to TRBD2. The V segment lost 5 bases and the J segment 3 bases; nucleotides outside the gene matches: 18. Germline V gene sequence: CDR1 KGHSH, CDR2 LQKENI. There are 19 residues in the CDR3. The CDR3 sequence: CASSSLIAGGGVGTDTQYF. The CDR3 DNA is TGTGCCAGCTCATCCCTCATCGCGGGAGGGGGTGTAGGAACAGATACGCAGTATTTT.

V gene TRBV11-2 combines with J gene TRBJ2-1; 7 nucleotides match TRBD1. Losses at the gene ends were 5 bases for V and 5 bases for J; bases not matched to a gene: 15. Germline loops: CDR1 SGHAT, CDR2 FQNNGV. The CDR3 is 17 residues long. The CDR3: CASSPGFRQGGHNEQFF. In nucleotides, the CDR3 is TGTGCCAGCAGCCCGGGATTCCGACAGGGCGGCCACAATGAGCAGTTCTTC. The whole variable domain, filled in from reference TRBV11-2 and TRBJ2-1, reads EAGVAQSPRYKIIEKRQSVAFWCNPISGHATLYWYQQILGQGPKLLIQFQNNGVVDDSQLPKDRFSAERLKGVDSTLKIQPAKLEDSAVYLCASSPGFRQGGHNEQFFGPGTRLTVL.

The CDR3 sequence is CASGPGHGRSDGYTF. CDR3 nucleotides: TGTGCCAGTGGCCCGGGACACGGACGAAGCGATGGCTACACCTTC. The rearrangement links TRBV19 to TRBJ1-2; tentative D call: TRBD1 (6 bases). Trimming pared 8 bases from V and 6 bases from J, leaving 22 bases between. This CDR3 comprises 15 residues. Germline V gives CDR1 LNHDA, CDR2 SQIVND (reference sequence). Together with reference TRBV19 and TRBJ1-2, the CDR3 gives the full variable domain: DGGITQSPKYLFRKEGQNVTLSCEQNLNHDAMYWYRQDPGQGLRLIYYSQIVNDFQKGDIAEGYSVSREKKESFPLTVTSAQKNPTAFYLCASGPGHGRSDGYTFGSGTRLTVV.

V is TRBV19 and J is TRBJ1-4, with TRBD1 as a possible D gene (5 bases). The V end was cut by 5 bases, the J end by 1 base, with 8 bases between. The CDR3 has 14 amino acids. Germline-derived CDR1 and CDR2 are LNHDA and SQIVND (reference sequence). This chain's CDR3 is CASSWRGTNEKLFF. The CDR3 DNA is TGTGCCAGTAGTTGGAGGGGAACTAATGAAAAACTGTTTTTT.

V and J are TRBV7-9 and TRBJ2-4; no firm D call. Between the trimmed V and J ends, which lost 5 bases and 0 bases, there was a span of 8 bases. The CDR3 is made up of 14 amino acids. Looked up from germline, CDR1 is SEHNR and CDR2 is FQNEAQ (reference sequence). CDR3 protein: CASSPLLAKNIQYF. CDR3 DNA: TGTGCCAGCAGCCCGCTTCTAGCCAAAAACATTCAGTACTTC.

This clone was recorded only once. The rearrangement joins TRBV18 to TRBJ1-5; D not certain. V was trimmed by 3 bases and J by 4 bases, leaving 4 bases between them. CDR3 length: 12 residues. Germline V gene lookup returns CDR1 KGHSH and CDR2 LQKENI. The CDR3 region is CASSPTNQPQHF. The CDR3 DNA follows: TGTGCCAGCTCACCCACGAATCAGCCCCAGCATTTT.

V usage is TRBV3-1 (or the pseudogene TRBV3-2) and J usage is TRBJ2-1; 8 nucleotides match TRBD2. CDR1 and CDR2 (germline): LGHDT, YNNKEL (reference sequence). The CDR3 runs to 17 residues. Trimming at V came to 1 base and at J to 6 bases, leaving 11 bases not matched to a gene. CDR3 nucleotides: TGTGCCAGCAGCCAAGCTGCGGGGGGCCTACCTTCCAATGAGCAGTTCTTC. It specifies CASSQAAGGLPSNEQFF.

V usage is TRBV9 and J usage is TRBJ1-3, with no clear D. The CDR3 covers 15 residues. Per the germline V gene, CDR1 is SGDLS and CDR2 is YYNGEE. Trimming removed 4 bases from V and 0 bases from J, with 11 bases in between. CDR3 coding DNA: TGTGCCAGCAGCTCTAGTTTGGCCTCTGGAAACACCATATATTTT. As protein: CASSSSLASGNTIYF.

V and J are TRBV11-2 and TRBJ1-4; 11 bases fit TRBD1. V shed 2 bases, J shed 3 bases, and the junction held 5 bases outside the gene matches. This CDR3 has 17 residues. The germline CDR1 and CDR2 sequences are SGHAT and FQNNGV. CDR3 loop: CASSLNGQGAPNEKLFF. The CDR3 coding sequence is TGTGCCAGCAGCTTAAATGGACAGGGGGCGCCTAATGAAAAACTGTTTTTT.

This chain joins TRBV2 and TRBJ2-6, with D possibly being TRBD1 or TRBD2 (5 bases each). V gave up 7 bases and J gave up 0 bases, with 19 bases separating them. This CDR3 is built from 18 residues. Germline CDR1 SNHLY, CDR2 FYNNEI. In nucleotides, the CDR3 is TGTGCCAGCACGGGGACCGGGGCGGCACTCTCTGGGGCCAACGTCCTGACTTTC. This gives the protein CASTGTGAALSGANVLTF. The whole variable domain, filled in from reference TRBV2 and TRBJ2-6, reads EPEVTQTPSHQVTQMGQEVILRCVPISNHLYFYWYRQILGQKVEFLVSFYNNEISEKSEIFDDQFSVERPDGSNFTLKIRSTKLEDSAMYFCASTGTGAALSGANVLTFGAGSRLTVL.

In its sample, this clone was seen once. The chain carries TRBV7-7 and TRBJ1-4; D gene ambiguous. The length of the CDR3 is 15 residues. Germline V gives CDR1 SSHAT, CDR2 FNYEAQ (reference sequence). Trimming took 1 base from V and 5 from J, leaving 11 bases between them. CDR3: CASSLGRGTNEKLFF. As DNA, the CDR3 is TGTGCCAGCAGCTTAGGCCGGGGAACGAATGAAAAACTGTTTTTT.

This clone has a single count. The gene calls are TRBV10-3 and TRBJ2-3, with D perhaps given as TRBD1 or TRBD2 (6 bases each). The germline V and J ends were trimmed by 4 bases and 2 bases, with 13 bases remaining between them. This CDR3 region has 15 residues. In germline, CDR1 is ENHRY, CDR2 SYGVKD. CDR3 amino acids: CAISGSGDTTDTQYF. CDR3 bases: TGTGCCATCAGTGGTTCGGGGGACACCACAGATACGCAGTATTTT.

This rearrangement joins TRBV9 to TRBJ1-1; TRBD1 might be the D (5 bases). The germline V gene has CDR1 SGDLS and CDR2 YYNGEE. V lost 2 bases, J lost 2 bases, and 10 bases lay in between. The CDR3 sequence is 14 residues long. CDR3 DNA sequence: TGTGCCAGCAGCGTGGGGCAGAGAAACACTGAAGCTTTCTTT. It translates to CASSVGQRNTEAFF.

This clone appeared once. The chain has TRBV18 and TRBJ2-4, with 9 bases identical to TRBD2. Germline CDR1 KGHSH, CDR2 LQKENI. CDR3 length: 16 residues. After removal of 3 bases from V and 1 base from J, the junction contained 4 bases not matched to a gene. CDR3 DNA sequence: TGTGCCAGCTCACCCCTCAGCGGGAGGGCCAAAAACATTCAGTACTTC. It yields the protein CASSPLSGRAKNIQYF.